The rows below give T cell receptor beta chains drawn from one sample of a study of regulatory T cells in long-lasting Graves disease. TCRdb re-analysed the multiplex PCR reads in MiXCR, keeping a single row per CDR3 protein. The table lists 200,000 to 250,000 distinct CDR3 sequences, approximately 16% of them singletons. The sample was peripheral blood mononuclear cells (PBMCs), taken at new diagnosis, from a patient treated with antithyroid drugs. Source of these receptors: a female donor with Graves disease. Both conserved end residues are part of each CDR3. A D gene is named only where the DNA matches it firmly. Not all rows give a size; the values are once, few, many and, for expanded clones, a class.

CDR3aa	CDR3nt	j_gene	abundance	d_gene	v_gene
CASSIGTANEKLFF	TGTGCCAGTAGTATAGGGACGGCTAATGAAAAACTGTTTTTT	TRBJ1-4	many	-	TRBV19
CATSDVGQGSRASGANVLTF	TGTGCCACCAGTGATGTTGGACAGGGTTCGAGGGCCTCTGGGGCCAACGTCCTGACTTTC	TRBJ2-6	few	TRBD1	TRBV24-1
CSARDAGPSGRDYNEQFF	TGCAGTGCTAGAGATGCGGGGCCGAGCGGGAGAGACTACAATGAGCAGTTCTTC	TRBJ2-1	many	TRBD2	TRBV20-1
CASSLMWKAGLAGGYQETQYF	TGTGCCAGCAGTTTAATGTGGAAAGCGGGACTAGCGGGAGGGTACCAAGAGACCCAGTACTTC	TRBJ2-5	many	TRBD2	TRBV28
CATSGNSGRFTGELFF	TGTGCCACCAGTGGTAATAGCGGGAGGTTCACCGGGGAGCTGTTTTTT	TRBJ2-2	many	TRBD2	TRBV24-1
CASSWTGGQPQHF	TGTGCCAGCAGTTGGACAGGGGGGCAGCCCCAGCATTTT	TRBJ1-5	many	TRBD1	TRBV12-3/TRBV12-4
CASSLGPIRGPNQPQHF	TGTGCCAGCAGTTTAGGCCCGATCAGGGGGCCCAATCAGCCCCAGCATTTT	TRBJ1-5	many	TRBD1	TRBV28
CASSLDRRNEQFF	TGTGCCAGCAGCTTGGACAGGAGGAATGAGCAGTTCTTC	TRBJ2-1	many	-	TRBV5-8
CASSLELAGGYNEQFF	TGTGCCAGCAGCTTAGAACTAGCGGGAGGGTATAATGAGCAGTTCTTC	TRBJ2-1	many	TRBD2	TRBV11-1
CASILVGETQYF	TGTGCCAGCATTCTAGTAGGAGAGACCCAGTACTTC	TRBJ2-5	many	-	TRBV2
CASSIQIGGLEAFF	TGTGCCAGTAGTATCCAAATTGGTGGCCTTGAAGCTTTCTTT	TRBJ1-1	many	-	TRBV19
CAISESIVLGANTEAFF	TGTGCCATCAGTGAGTCGATCGTCCTGGGGGCGAACACTGAAGCTTTCTTT	TRBJ1-1	many	-	TRBV10-3
CSVEEADGGTEAFF	TGCAGCGTTGAAGAGGCCGACGGCGGTACTGAAGCTTTCTTT	TRBJ1-1	many	-	TRBV29-1
CASIGLAYNEQFF	TGTGCCAGCATCGGACTAGCGTACAATGAGCAGTTCTTC	TRBJ2-1	many	TRBD2	TRBV6-2/TRBV6-3
CASSSQGSPAFF	TGTGCCAGCAGCAGCCAGGGCTCCCCAGCTTTCTTT	TRBJ1-1	-	-	TRBV5-4
CASSLSKGLAGVEQFF	TGTGCCAGCAGTTTGAGTAAGGGACTAGCGGGGGTTGAGCAGTTCTTC	TRBJ2-1	many	TRBD2	TRBV27
CASRAARGETQYF	TGTGCCAGCAGAGCGGCCAGGGGTGAGACCCAGTACTTC	TRBJ2-5	-	-	TRBV2
CASSYKPRGTGELFF	TGTGCCAGCAGTTACAAGCCCCGGGGCACCGGGGAGCTGTTTTTT	TRBJ2-2	many	-	TRBV6-5
CASSLRTSGSTDTQYF	TGTGCCAGCAGCTTAAGGACTAGCGGAAGCACAGATACGCAGTATTTT	TRBJ2-3	many	TRBD2	TRBV7-9
CASSQGSLASNQPQHF	TGTGCCAGCAGCCAAGGCAGCTTGGCGAGCAATCAGCCCCAGCATTTT	TRBJ1-5	many	-	TRBV3-1
CASRGGKGTDTQYF	TGTGCCAGCAGGGGGGGGAAGGGCACAGATACGCAGTATTTT	TRBJ2-3	few	TRBD2	TRBV27
CSVEVRNTDTQYF	TGCAGCGTTGAAGTCCGGAACACAGATACGCAGTATTTT	TRBJ2-3	many	-	TRBV29-1
CASSLKGNYGYTF	TGTGCCAGCAGTTTAAAGGGAAACTATGGCTACACCTTC	TRBJ1-2	many	-	TRBV27
CVSSLGTIQFF	TGTGTCAGCAGCTTAGGGACCATTCAGTTCTTC	TRBJ2-1	few	-	TRBV7-2
CASSLWIAGVLNEQFF	TGTGCCAGCAGCTTATGGATAGCGGGAGTTCTGAATGAGCAGTTCTTC	TRBJ2-1	many	TRBD2	TRBV7-2
CSARDYRGDTGELFF	TGCAGTGCTAGAGATTACAGGGGGGACACCGGGGAGCTGTTTTTT	TRBJ2-2	-	TRBD1	TRBV20-1
CASSPERVSYNEQFF	TGTGCCAGCAGCCCTGAGCGGGTGTCCTACAATGAGCAGTTCTTC	TRBJ2-1	many	-	TRBV3-1
CASSDGANTEAFF	TGTGCCAGCAGCGACGGGGCGAACACTGAAGCTTTCTTT	TRBJ1-1	many	-	TRBV7-9
CASSEPLRGPEQYF	TGTGCCAGCAGTGAACCTCTCAGGGGGCCCGAGCAGTACTTC	TRBJ2-7	-	TRBD1	TRBV2
CASTLALGTGAYEQYF	TGTGCCAGCACCCTAGCCCTGGGGACAGGGGCTTACGAGCAGTACTTC	TRBJ2-7	few	TRBD1	TRBV6-2/TRBV6-3
CASSPDGGDEKLFF	TGTGCCAGCAGCCCGGACGGAGGGGATGAAAAACTGTTTTTT	TRBJ1-4	many	-	TRBV7-9
CASSSLAETDTQYF	TGTGCCAGCAGTTCACTAGCGGAGACTGATACGCAGTATTTT	TRBJ2-3	many	TRBD2	TRBV12-3/TRBV12-4
CASSQDPPNSNQPQHF	TGCGCCAGCAGCCAAGATCCACCGAATAGCAATCAGCCCCAGCATTTT	TRBJ1-5	-	-	TRBV4-1
CSVREGGVNQPQHF	TGCAGCGTACGGGAAGGGGGCGTCAATCAGCCCCAGCATTTT	TRBJ1-5	many	TRBD1	TRBV29-1
CASTKAPGLALGNEQFF	TGTGCCAGTACCAAAGCGCCGGGACTAGCCTTGGGGAATGAGCAGTTCTTC	TRBJ2-1	many	TRBD2	TRBV19
CASRETGGEQYF	TGTGCCAGCAGAGAGACAGGGGGCGAGCAGTACTTC	TRBJ2-7	many	TRBD1	TRBV6-2/TRBV6-3
CASSSTSGRDTDTQYF	TGTGCCAGCAGTTCGACTAGCGGGAGGGATACAGATACGCAGTATTTT	TRBJ2-3	-	TRBD2	TRBV28
CSAPTSGAGETQYF	TGCAGTGCTCCGACTAGCGGGGCCGGGGAGACCCAGTACTTC	TRBJ2-5	many	TRBD2	TRBV20-1
CASSQVSGGETQYF	TGCGCCAGCAGCCAAGTCTCAGGGGGAGAGACCCAGTACTTC	TRBJ2-5	many	TRBD1	TRBV4-1
CASRLAGGPYEQYF	TGTGCCAGCAGATTAGCGGGAGGGCCGTACGAGCAGTACTTC	TRBJ2-7	many	TRBD2	TRBV27
CASRAFGSYGYTF	TGTGCCAGCAGAGCTTTCGGGTCCTATGGCTACACCTTC	TRBJ1-2	many	-	TRBV6-1
CASGLEGRRGYTF	TGTGCCAGCGGCTTAGAGGGCCGGCGTGGCTACACCTTC	TRBJ1-2	-	-	TRBV11-2
CATAGTGSLNTQYF	TGTGCCACCGCCGGGACGGGCTCCCTTAATACGCAGTATTTT	TRBJ2-3	many	-	TRBV10-3
CATSDTGQGASGEQYF	TGTGCCACCAGTGACACTGGACAGGGGGCGTCAGGCGAGCAGTACTTC	TRBJ2-7	many	TRBD1	TRBV24-1
CASQVALTYEQYF	TGTGCCTCGCAGGTGGCACTTACCTACGAGCAGTACTTC	TRBJ2-7	many	-	TRBV2
CASRVIDSGNTIYF	TGTGCCAGCAGGGTGATCGACTCTGGAAACACCATATATTTT	TRBJ1-3	many	-	TRBV12-3/TRBV12-4
CASSRQGYQPQHF	TGTGCCAGTAGTAGGCAGGGCTATCAGCCCCAGCATTTT	TRBJ1-5	many	-	TRBV19
CASKSTTGGFDSPLHF	TGTGCCAGCAAATCGACCACGGGGGGGTTCGATTCACCCCTCCACTTT	TRBJ1-6	-	-	TRBV12-3/TRBV12-4
CASSPPGDTEAFF	TGTGCCAGCTCCCCGCCCGGGGACACTGAAGCTTTCTTT	TRBJ1-1	many	-	TRBV18
CASSRGDTQYF	TGTGCCAGCTCCAGGGGAGATACGCAGTATTTT	TRBJ2-3	-	-	TRBV7-9
CASSVLGQVSTDTQYF	TGTGCCAGCAGCGTACTAGGACAAGTTTCCACAGATACGCAGTATTTT	TRBJ2-3	-	-	TRBV5-6
CASSYFGLAEGPTGELFF	TGTGCCAGCAGTTACTTTGGACTAGCGGAGGGGCCCACCGGGGAGCTGTTTTTT	TRBJ2-2	-	TRBD2	TRBV6-4
CASSQVGGTDTQYF	TGTGCCAGCAGCCAAGTGGGAGGCACAGATACGCAGTATTTT	TRBJ2-3	many	-	TRBV3-1
CASSPWDDEQYF	TGTGCCAGCAGCCCCTGGGACGACGAGCAGTACTTC	TRBJ2-7	many	-	TRBV7-8
CASSLARGGSGSYNEQFF	TGTGCCAGCAGCTTAGCGCGTGGCGGGAGTGGGTCCTACAATGAGCAGTTCTTC	TRBJ2-1	many	TRBD2	TRBV7-9
CSAEQENLYGYTF	TGCAGTGCTGAACAGGAGAACCTCTATGGCTACACCTTC	TRBJ1-2	many	-	TRBV20-1
CASSILGTGAGELFF	TGTGCCAGTAGTATCCTTGGGACAGGGGCAGGGGAGCTGTTTTTT	TRBJ2-2	many	TRBD1	TRBV19
CASSQEGTGPYEQYF	TGTGCCAGCAGCCAAGAGGGGACAGGGCCCTACGAGCAGTACTTC	TRBJ2-7	many	TRBD1	TRBV3-1
CASSMSAGSQNTEAFF	TGTGCCAGCAGCATGAGTGCGGGGTCTCAAAACACTGAAGCTTTCTTT	TRBJ1-1	many	-	TRBV7-9
CASSDRQGYRQPQHF	TGTGCCAGCAGTGACAGACAGGGTTATCGTCAGCCCCAGCATTTT	TRBJ1-5	-	TRBD1	TRBV6-1